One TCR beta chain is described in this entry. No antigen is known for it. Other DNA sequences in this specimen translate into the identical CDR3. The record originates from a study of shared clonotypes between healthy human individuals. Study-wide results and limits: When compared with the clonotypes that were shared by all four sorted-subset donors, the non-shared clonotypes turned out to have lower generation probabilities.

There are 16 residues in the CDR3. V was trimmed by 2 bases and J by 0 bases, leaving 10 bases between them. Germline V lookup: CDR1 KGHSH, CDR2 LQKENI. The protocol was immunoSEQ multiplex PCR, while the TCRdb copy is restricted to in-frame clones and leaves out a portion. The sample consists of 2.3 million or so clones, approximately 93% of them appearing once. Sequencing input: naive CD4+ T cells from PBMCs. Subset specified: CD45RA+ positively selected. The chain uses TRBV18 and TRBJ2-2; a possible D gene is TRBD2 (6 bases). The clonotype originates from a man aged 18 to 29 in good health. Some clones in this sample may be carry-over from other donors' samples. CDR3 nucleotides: TGTGCCAGCTCACCATTGGCGGGAACGAACACCGGGGAGCTGTTTTTT. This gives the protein CASSPLAGTNTGELFF.